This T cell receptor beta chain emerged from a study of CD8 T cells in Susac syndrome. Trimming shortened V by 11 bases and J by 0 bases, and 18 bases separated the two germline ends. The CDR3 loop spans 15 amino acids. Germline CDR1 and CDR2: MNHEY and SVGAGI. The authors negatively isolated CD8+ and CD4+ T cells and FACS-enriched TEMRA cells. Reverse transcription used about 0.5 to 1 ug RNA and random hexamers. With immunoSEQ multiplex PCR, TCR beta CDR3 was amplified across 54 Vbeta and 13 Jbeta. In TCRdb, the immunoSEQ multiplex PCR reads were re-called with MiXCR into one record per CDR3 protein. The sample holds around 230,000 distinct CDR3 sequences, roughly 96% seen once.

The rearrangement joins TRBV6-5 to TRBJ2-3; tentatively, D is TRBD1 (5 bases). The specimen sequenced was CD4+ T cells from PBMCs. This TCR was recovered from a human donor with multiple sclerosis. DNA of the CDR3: TGTGCCGTCCTGCGCCAAGGGGCCAGCACAGATACGCAGTATTTT. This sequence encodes CAVLRQGASTDTQYF.